This TCR beta chain was found in a study of T-cell reconstitution after alpha-beta-depleted transplantation in children. Study-wide points: TCRbeta diversity was high at day 60 in some patients (a result of surviving recipient T cells and thymic progenitors). Several hundred rapidly expanded clones from non-depleted graft cells reportedly supplied alpha-beta T cells about two months post-transplant. Newly generated T cells supplied most T-cell counts and diversity one year post-transplant.

Points on this clonotype: The antigen is undetermined.

The TCRbeta library was prepared with unique molecular identifiers. TCRdb analysed the PCR reads with MiXCR anew, one entry per CDR3 protein. The table lists a few hundred thousand distinct CDR3 sequences, 13% of them singletons. The CDR3 runs 14 residues. The V gene's germline CDR1 is LGHNA and CDR2 YSLEER. J was trimmed by 1 base and V by 7 bases; bases with no gene match: 5. V gene TRBV4-3 combines with J gene TRBJ2-3, with 7 bases aligning to TRBD1. Specimen: PBMCs, mostly from graft donor cells, collected 360 days after TCRalphabeta/CD19-depleted stem cell transplant. This sequence was found in a male patient between 10 and 17 years old who had a stem cell transplant for acute myeloid leukemia, so the T cells may come from the graft donor. In DNA, the CDR3 is TGCGCCAGCACAGACAGGGCTGGCACAGATACGCAGTATTTT. Translation gives CASTDRAGTDTQYF.